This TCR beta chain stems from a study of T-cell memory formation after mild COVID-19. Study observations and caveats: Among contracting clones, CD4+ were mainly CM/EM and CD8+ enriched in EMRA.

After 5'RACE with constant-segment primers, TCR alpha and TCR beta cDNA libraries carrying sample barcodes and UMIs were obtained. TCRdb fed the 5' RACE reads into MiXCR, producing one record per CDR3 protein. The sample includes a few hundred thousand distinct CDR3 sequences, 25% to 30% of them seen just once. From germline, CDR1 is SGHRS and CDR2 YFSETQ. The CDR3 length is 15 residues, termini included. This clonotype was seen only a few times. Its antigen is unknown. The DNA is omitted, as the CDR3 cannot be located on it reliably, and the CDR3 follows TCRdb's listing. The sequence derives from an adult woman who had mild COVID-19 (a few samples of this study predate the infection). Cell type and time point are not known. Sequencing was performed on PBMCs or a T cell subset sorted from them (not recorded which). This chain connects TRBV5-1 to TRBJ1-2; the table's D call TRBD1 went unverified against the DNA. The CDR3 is CASSQDAPAASAYTF.